This T cell receptor beta chain derives from a study of blood T cell repertoires in COVID-19. Trimming removed 6 bases at V and 6 bases at J, with 12 bases between. The germline CDR1 and CDR2 sequences are LNHDA and SQIVND (reference sequence). The CDR3 is 13 amino acids. This table comes from immunoSEQ multiplex PCR, and its TCRdb copy is limited to in-frame clones, with some not included. The data hold 350,000 or so clones, with about 88% observed a single time. The gene calls are TRBV19 and TRBJ1-5; TRBD1 is a possible D gene (6 bases). The clonotype comes from a woman between 25 and 40 years old who had been exposed to COVID-19. Sequencing used PBMCs or T cells enriched from blood (not recorded which). The CDR3 DNA follows: TGTGCCAGTAGCGGGGGGCAGGGTCAGCCCCAGCATTTT. This gives the protein CASSGGQGQPQHF.